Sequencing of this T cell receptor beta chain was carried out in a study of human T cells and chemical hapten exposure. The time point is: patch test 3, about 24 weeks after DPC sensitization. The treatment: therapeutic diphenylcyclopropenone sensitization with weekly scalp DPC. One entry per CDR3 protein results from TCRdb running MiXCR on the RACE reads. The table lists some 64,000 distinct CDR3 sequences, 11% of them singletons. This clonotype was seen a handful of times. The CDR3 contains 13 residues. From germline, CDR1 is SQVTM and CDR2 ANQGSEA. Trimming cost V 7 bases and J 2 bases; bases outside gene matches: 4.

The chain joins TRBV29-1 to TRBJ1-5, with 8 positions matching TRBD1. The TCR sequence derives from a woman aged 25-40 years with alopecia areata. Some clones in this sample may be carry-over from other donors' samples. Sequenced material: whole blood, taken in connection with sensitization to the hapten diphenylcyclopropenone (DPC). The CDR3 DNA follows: TGCAGCGCGACAGGGGATGGCAATCAGCCCCAGCATTTT. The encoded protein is CSATGDGNQPQHF.